Sequencing of this T cell receptor (beta chain) was carried out in a study of T cell changes during pregnancy in multiple sclerosis (dated by TCRdb to the late 2010s). The study in broad terms: Changes in the T cell repertoire over the course of pregnancy were examined in this study in women with multiple sclerosis.

Receptor libraries were prepared by the immunoSEQ multiplex PCR assay. In TCRdb, the immuneACCESS table is reduced to in-frame sequences with V and J assigned. These tables do not hold every clone; where another copy was compared, an unresolved V gene accounts for under half, and the others remain unexplained. This sample gives under 45,000 clones in total; around 91% of them show up just once. 0.45% to 0.5% of the sample is held by the ten biggest clonotypes. On this clone: The specificity of this receptor is unknown. No base quality values were provided; no much bigger clone lies one nucleotide off.

From the cysteine up to the phenylalanine, the CDR3 has a length of 12 residues. The read is trimmed to its CDR3 DNA, 36 bases read in frame from base 1. The germline V gene supplies CDR1 SGHRS and CDR2 YFSETQ. V is cut by 7 bases and J by 12 bases, and the space between the germline ends is 17 bases. This receptor chain uses TRBV5-1 and TRBJ2-1; too little of a D gene remains to name it. This receptor was taken from a female donor in good health, enrolled as a control in a pregnancy study. The specimen was CD4+ T cells from peripheral blood mononuclear cells, collected in the second trimester of pregnancy. This receptor carries the CDR3 CASYEDPVRQFF. The sequenced DNA is TGCGCCAGCTACGAGGATCCCGTTAGGCAGTTCTTC.